This TCR beta chain originates from a study of blood T cell repertoires in COVID-19. Donors in Cohort 3 counted as recovered after two negative PCRs, clearance, or symptom resolution. This table comes from immunoSEQ multiplex PCR, and its TCRdb copy is limited to in-frame clones, with some not included. The profile shows 250,000 to 400,000 clones, about nine tenths of them singletons. This clonotype originated in a man in his 60s who had recovered from COVID-19. Sample: PBMCs or T cells enriched from blood (not recorded which).

CDR3 in amino acids: CASSITSGNTYEQYF. CDR3 nucleotide sequence: TGTGCCAGTAGTATCACTAGCGGGAACACTTACGAGCAGTACTTC. The chain combines TRBV19 with TRBJ2-7, with 10 bases fitting TRBD2. This CDR3 has 15 amino acids. The germline gives CDR1 LNHDA, CDR2 SQIVND (reference sequence). Losses at the gene ends were 3 bases for V and 4 bases for J; bases not matched to a gene: 6.